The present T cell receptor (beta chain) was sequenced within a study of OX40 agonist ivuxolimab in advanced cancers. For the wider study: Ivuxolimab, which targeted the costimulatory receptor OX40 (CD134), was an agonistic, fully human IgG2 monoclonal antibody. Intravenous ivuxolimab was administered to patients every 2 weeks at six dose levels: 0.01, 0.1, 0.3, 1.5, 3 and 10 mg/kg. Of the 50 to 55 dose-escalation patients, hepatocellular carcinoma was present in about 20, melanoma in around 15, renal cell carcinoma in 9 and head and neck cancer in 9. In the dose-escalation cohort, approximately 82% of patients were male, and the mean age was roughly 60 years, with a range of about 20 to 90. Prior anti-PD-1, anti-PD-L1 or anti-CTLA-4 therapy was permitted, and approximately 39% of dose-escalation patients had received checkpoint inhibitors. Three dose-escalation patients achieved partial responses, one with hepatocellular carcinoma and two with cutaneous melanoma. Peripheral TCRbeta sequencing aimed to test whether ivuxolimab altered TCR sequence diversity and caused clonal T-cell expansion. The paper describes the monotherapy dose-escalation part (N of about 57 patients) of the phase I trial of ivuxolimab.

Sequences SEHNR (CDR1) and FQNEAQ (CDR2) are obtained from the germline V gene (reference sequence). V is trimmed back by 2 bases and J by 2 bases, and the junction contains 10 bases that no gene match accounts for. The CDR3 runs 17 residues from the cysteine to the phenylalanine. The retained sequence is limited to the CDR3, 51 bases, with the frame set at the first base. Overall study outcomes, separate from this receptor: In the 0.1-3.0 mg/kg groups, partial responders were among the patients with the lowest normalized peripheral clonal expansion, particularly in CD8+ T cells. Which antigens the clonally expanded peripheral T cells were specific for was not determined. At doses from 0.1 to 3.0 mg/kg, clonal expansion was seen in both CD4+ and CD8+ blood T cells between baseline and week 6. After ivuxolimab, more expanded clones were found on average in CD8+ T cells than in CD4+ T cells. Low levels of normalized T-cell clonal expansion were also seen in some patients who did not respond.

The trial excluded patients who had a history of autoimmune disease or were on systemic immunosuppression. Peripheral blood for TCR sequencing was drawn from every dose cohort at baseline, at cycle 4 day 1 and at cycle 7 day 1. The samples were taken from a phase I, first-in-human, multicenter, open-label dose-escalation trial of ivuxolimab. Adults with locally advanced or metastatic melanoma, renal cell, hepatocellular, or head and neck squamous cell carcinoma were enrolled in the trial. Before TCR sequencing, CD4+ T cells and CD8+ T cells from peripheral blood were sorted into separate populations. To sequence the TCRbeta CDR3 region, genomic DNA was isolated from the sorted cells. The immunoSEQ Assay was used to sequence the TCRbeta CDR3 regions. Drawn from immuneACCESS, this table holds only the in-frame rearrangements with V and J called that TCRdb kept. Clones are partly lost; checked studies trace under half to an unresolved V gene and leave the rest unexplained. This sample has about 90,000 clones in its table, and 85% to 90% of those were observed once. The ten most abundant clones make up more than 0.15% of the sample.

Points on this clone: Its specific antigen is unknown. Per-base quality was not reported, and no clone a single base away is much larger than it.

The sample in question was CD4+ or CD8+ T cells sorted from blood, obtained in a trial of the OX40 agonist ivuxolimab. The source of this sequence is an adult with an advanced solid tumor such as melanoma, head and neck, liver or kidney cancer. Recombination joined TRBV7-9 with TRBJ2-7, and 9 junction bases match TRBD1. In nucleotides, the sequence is TGTGCCAGCAGCTTATTTCGGGACAGGGAAAATCCCTACGAGCAGTACTTC. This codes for CASSLFRDRENPYEQYF.